These T cell receptor beta chains were read from a single sample in a study of cytomegalovirus exposure and HLA in healthy donors. Assay: immunoSEQ multiplex PCR; the TCRdb copy retains only in-frame clones and omits some. The repertoire consists of over 45,000 clones, with approximately 83% occurring once and the leading ten covering roughly 4.5%. The sample comprised PBMCs. The receptor set was obtained from a young man in good health and CMV-seronegative. The CDR3 runs from the conserved cysteine through the conserved F or W. The D gene is left open where the match is weak. Clone size is shown for a subset of rows, as once, few, many or a class of expanded clone.

CDR3aa: CAISESRGQRNNSPLHF
CDR3nt: TGTGCCATCAGTGAGTCTCGGGGACAGCGAAATAATTCACCCCTCCACTTT
v_gene: TRBV10-3
d_gene: TRBD1
abundance: .
j_gene: TRBJ1-6

CDR3aa: CASSLASGAYEQYF
CDR3nt: TGTGCCAGCAGTTTAGCTAGCGGGGCCTACGAGCAGTACTTC
v_gene: TRBV6-5
d_gene: TRBD2
abundance: .
j_gene: TRBJ2-7

CDR3aa: CASSSPLYNEQFF
CDR3nt: TGTGCCAGCAGCTCTCCCCTTTACAATGAGCAGTTCTTC
v_gene: TRBV11-2
d_gene: .
abundance: .
j_gene: TRBJ2-1

CDR3aa: CASSLTSPQGGYTF
CDR3nt: TGTGCCAGCAGCTTGACTAGTCCTCAGGGTGGCTACACCTTC
v_gene: TRBV7-9
d_gene: .
abundance: .
j_gene: TRBJ1-2

CDR3aa: CATSSPGEGRLFF
CDR3nt: TGTGCCACCAGCAGCCCCGGGGAGGGGCGGCTGTTTTTT
v_gene: TRBV15
d_gene: TRBD2
abundance: .
j_gene: TRBJ2-2

CDR3aa: CASSVDASGAYEQYF
CDR3nt: TGTGCCAGCAGCGTAGATGCTAGCGGGGCCTACGAGCAGTACTTC
v_gene: TRBV9
d_gene: TRBD2
abundance: .
j_gene: TRBJ2-7

CDR3aa: CASSSGQGWGEKLFF
CDR3nt: TGTGCCAGCAGCTCCGGACAGGGCTGGGGTGAAAAACTGTTTTTT
v_gene: TRBV5-5
d_gene: TRBD1
abundance: .
j_gene: TRBJ1-4

CDR3aa: CASSLGTGVEGANVLTF
CDR3nt: TGTGCCAGCAGCTTGGGGACAGGGGTGGAGGGGGCCAACGTCCTGACTTTC
v_gene: TRBV5-6
d_gene: TRBD1
abundance: .
j_gene: TRBJ2-6

CDR3aa: CASSQERANYGYTF
CDR3nt: TGCGCCAGCAGCCAAGAGAGGGCTAACTATGGCTACACCTTC
v_gene: TRBV4-3
d_gene: .
abundance: few
j_gene: TRBJ1-2

CDR3aa: CASSPRPQAGGQETQYF
CDR3nt: TGCGCCAGCAGCCCGCGTCCTCAGGCGGGGGGGCAAGAGACCCAGTACTTC
v_gene: TRBV4-3
d_gene: TRBD2
abundance: .
j_gene: TRBJ2-5

CDR3aa: CASSEMFQSGELFF
CDR3nt: TGTGCCAGCAGTGAAATGTTCCAGTCCGGGGAGCTGTTTTTT
v_gene: TRBV6-1
d_gene: .
abundance: .
j_gene: TRBJ2-2

CDR3aa: CASSQDSNRVILPLHF
CDR3nt: TGCGCCAGCAGCCAAGATTCAAACAGGGTGATCTTACCCCTCCACTTT
v_gene: TRBV4-3
d_gene: .
abundance: .
j_gene: TRBJ1-6

CDR3aa: CASSSVTGGSAEAFF
CDR3nt: TGTGCCAGCAGCTCCGTGACAGGGGGAAGCGCTGAAGCTTTCTTT
v_gene: TRBV5-5
d_gene: TRBD1
abundance: .
j_gene: TRBJ1-1

CDR3aa: CASSLEGTGPYEQYF
CDR3nt: TGCGCCAGCAGCTTGGAGGGGACAGGGCCCTACGAGCAGTACTTC
v_gene: TRBV5-1
d_gene: TRBD1
abundance: .
j_gene: TRBJ2-7

CDR3aa: CASSRTASQPQHF
CDR3nt: TGTGCCAGCAGTAGGACAGCCTCTCAGCCCCAGCATTTT
v_gene: TRBV6-1
d_gene: .
abundance: .
j_gene: TRBJ1-5

CDR3aa: CASSNPGTLRNTIYF
CDR3nt: TGTGCCAGCAGCAACCCCGGGACACTCCGAAACACCATATATTTT
v_gene: TRBV2
d_gene: .
abundance: .
j_gene: TRBJ1-3

CDR3aa: CAQDPGQGNTEAFF
CDR3nt: TGTGCCCAAGACCCGGGACAGGGGAACACTGAAGCTTTCTTT
v_gene: TRBV30
d_gene: TRBD1
abundance: .
j_gene: TRBJ1-1

CDR3aa: CSVADSCEAFF
CDR3nt: TGCAGCGTTGCCGACAGTTGTGAAGCTTTCTTT
v_gene: TRBV29-1
d_gene: .
abundance: .
j_gene: TRBJ1-1

CDR3aa: CASSTPRQGRNSPLHF
CDR3nt: TGTGCCAGCAGCACCCCCCGACAGGGGAGAAATTCACCCCTCCACTTT
v_gene: TRBV9
d_gene: TRBD1
abundance: .
j_gene: TRBJ1-6

CDR3aa: CASSATDSRNTEAFF
CDR3nt: TGTGCCAGCTCAGCCACGGACAGCCGGAACACTGAAGCTTTCTTT
v_gene: TRBV18
d_gene: .
abundance: .
j_gene: TRBJ1-1

CDR3aa: CASSLQGPYEQYF
CDR3nt: TGTGCCAGCAGCTTACAGGGTCCCTACGAGCAGTACTTC
v_gene: TRBV5-5
d_gene: .
abundance: .
j_gene: TRBJ2-7

CDR3aa: CASSGRGTDTQYF
CDR3nt: TGTGCCAGCTCGGGCAGGGGCACAGATACGCAGTATTTT
v_gene: TRBV11-3
d_gene: .
abundance: .
j_gene: TRBJ2-3

CDR3aa: CASSAQTGSAEAFF
CDR3nt: TGTGCCAGCAGCGCCCAGACAGGGAGCGCTGAAGCTTTCTTT
v_gene: TRBV9
d_gene: TRBD1
abundance: .
j_gene: TRBJ1-1

CDR3aa: CASSGGTATNEKLFF
CDR3nt: TGTGCCAGCAGCGGAGGGACCGCCACTAATGAAAAACTGTTTTTT
v_gene: TRBV7-9
d_gene: .
abundance: .
j_gene: TRBJ1-4

CDR3aa: CASSQGQEETQYF
CDR3nt: TGCGCCAGCAGCCAAGGACAAGAAGAGACCCAGTACTTC
v_gene: TRBV4-1
d_gene: .
abundance: .
j_gene: TRBJ2-5

CDR3aa: CSVARTSGVLDEQFF
CDR3nt: TGCAGCGTTGCCCGGACTAGCGGGGTATTGGATGAGCAGTTCTTC
v_gene: TRBV29-1
d_gene: TRBD2
abundance: .
j_gene: TRBJ2-1

CDR3aa: CASSTGTAYEQYF
CDR3nt: TGTGCCAGCAGCACCGGGACAGCGTACGAGCAGTACTTC
v_gene: TRBV6-5
d_gene: TRBD1
abundance: medium-sized
j_gene: TRBJ2-7

CDR3aa: CATSREGQAADEQYF
CDR3nt: TGTGCCACCAGCAGAGAGGGACAGGCAGCGGACGAGCAGTACTTC
v_gene: TRBV15
d_gene: TRBD1
abundance: .
j_gene: TRBJ2-7

CDR3aa: CASQAGGFIPQETQYF
CDR3nt: TGCGCCAGCCAAGCAGGCGGGTTCATCCCTCAAGAGACCCAGTACTTC
v_gene: TRBV10-1
d_gene: .
abundance: .
j_gene: TRBJ2-5

CDR3aa: CASSFSGVGEQYF
CDR3nt: TGCGCCAGCAGCTTCTCAGGGGTGGGCGAGCAGTACTTC
v_gene: TRBV5-1
d_gene: .
abundance: .
j_gene: TRBJ2-7

CDR3aa: CASSEERYGVGGYTF
CDR3nt: TGTGCCAGCAGTGAAGAGAGGTACGGGGTTGGAGGCTACACCTTC
v_gene: TRBV6-1
d_gene: .
abundance: once
j_gene: TRBJ1-2

CDR3aa: CASSLFSGQGVTEQYF
CDR3nt: TGTGCCAGCAGCTTGTTCTCCGGACAGGGGGTAACCGAGCAGTACTTC
v_gene: TRBV13
d_gene: TRBD1
abundance: .
j_gene: TRBJ2-7

CDR3aa: CASSRGSSTGEQFF
CDR3nt: TGTGCCAGCTCACGGGGCAGTTCTACGGGCGAGCAGTTCTTC
v_gene: TRBV18
d_gene: .
abundance: .
j_gene: TRBJ2-1